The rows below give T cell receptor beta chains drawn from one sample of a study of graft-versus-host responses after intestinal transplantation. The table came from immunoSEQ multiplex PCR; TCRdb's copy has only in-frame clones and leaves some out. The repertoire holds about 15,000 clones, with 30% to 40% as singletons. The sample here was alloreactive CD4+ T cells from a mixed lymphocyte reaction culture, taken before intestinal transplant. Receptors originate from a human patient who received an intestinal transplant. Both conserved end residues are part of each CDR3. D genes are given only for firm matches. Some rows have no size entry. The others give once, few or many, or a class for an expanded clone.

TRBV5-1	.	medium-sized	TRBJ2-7	CASSLATYSYEQYF	TGCGCCAGCAGCTTGGCCACGTACAGCTACGAGCAGTACTTC
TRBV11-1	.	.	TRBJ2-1	CASSPHNEQFF	TGTGCCAGCAGCCCCCATAATGAGCAGTTCTTC
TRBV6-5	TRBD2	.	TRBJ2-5	CASSYSTSGGETQYF	TGTGCCAGCAGTTACTCCACTAGCGGGGGGGAGACCCAGTACTTC
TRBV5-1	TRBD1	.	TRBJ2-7	CASSMDRVREQYF	TGCGCCAGCAGCATGGACAGGGTCCGTGAGCAGTACTTC
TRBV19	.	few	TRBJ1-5	CASSISRGSNQPQHF	TGTGCCAGTAGTATTAGTAGGGGAAGCAATCAGCCCCAGCATTTT
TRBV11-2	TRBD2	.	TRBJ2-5	CASSLVGRDQETQYF	TGTGCCAGCAGCTTAGTCGGGAGGGACCAAGAGACCCAGTACTTC
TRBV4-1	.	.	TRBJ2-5	CASSQDLPRETQYF	TGCGCCAGCAGCCAAGATCTGCCTAGGGAGACCCAGTACTTC
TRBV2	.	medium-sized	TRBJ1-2	CASRTGTVYGYTF	TGTGCCAGCAGAACAGGGACCGTTTATGGCTACACCTTC
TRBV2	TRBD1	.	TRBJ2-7	CASRGDRTYEQYF	TGTGCCAGCAGGGGGGACAGAACCTACGAGCAGTACTTC
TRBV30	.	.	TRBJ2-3	CAWTTAGTSTDTQYF	TGTGCCTGGACCACTGCCGGGACTAGCACAGATACGCAGTATTTT
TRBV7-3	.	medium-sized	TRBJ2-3	CASSLGTTDTQYF	TGTGCCAGCAGCTTAGGGACGACAGATACGCAGTATTTT
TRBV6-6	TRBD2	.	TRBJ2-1	CASREGLEQFF	TGTGCCAGCCGGGAGGGGCTTGAGCAGTTCTTC
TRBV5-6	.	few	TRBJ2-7	CASSPGAGGQYF	TGTGCCAGCAGCCCAGGTGCTGGAGGGCAGTACTTC
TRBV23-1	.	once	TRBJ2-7	CASSCGRLYGNEQYF	TGCGCCAGCTCTTGTGGAAGGCTATATGGGAACGAGCAGTACTTC
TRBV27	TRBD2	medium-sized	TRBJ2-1	CASSLPGTSALNEQFF	TGTGCCAGCAGTCTCCCCGGGACTAGCGCCCTCAATGAGCAGTTCTTC
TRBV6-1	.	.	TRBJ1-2	CASREFGQRANYGYTF	TGTGCCAGCAGGGAATTCGGACAGCGAGCTAACTATGGCTACACCTTC
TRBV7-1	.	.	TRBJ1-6	CASSCTPGRHPTVTYSPLHF	TGTGCCAGCAGCTGCACACCGGGACGACATCCGACAGTGACTTATTCACCCCTCCACTTT
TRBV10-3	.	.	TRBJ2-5	CAISERMMYQETQYF	TGTGCCATCAGTGAGAGGATGATGTACCAAGAGACCCAGTACTTC
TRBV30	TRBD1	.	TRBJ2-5	CAWSLRQGQTQYF	TGTGCCTGGAGTTTGAGACAGGGGCAGACCCAGTACTTC
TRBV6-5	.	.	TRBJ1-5	CASSEVDGNQPQHF	TGTGCCAGCAGTGAAGTCGATGGTAATCAGCCCCAGCATTTT
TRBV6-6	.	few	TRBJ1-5	CASSYSQGNQPQHF	TGTGCCAGCAGTTACTCGCAAGGCAATCAGCCCCAGCATTTT
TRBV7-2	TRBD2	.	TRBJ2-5	CASSPQYGTSETQYF	TGTGCCAGCAGCCCCCAGTACGGGACTAGTGAGACCCAGTACTTC
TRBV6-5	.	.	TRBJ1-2	CASSVKGRGRGGYTF	TGTGCCAGCAGTGTGAAGGGACGGGGGCGCGGTGGCTACACCTTC
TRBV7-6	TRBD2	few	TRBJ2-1	CASSLLAGGFYNEQFF	TGTGCCAGCAGCTTACTAGCGGGGGGGTTCTACAATGAGCAGTTCTTC
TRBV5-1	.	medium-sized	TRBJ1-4	CASRDSLNEKLFF	TGCGCCAGCAGGGACAGCCTTAATGAAAAACTGTTTTTT
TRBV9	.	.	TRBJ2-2	CASSVGGTQNTGELFF	TGTGCCAGCAGCGTAGGGGGGACCCAGAACACCGGGGAGCTGTTTTTT
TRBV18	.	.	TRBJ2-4	CASSPTVDIQYF	TGTGCCAGCTCGCCTACAGTGGACATTCAGTACTTC
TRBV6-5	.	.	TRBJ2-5	CASSETGRQETQYF	TGTGCCAGCAGTGAAACAGGGCGGCAAGAGACCCAGTACTTC
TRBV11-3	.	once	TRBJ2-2	CASSLISLGHTGELFF	TGTGCCAGCAGCTTAATCAGTTTAGGGCACACCGGGGAGCTGTTTTTT
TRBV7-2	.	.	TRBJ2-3	CASSLVGPDTQYF	TGTGCCAGCAGCTTAGTTGGGCCAGATACGCAGTATTTT
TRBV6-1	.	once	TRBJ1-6	CASSDTVIHSYNSPLHF	TGTGCCAGCAGTGATACAGTAATCCACTCCTATAATTCACCCCTCCACTTT
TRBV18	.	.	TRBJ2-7	CASSARQGGYEQYF	TGTGCCAGCTCAGCGAGACAGGGAGGGTACGAGCAGTACTTC
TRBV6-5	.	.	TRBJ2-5	CASSRVTTEETQYF	TGTGCCAGCAGCCGCGTTACGACAGAAGAGACCCAGTACTTC
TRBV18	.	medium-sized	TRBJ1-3	CASSPKGYSGNTIYF	TGTGCCAGCTCACCAAAGGGATACTCTGGAAACACCATATATTTT
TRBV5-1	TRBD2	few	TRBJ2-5	CASSLGGVSGSETQYF	TGCGCCAGCAGCTTGGGAGGGGTTAGCGGGAGTGAGACCCAGTACTTC
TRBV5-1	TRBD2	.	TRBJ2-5	CASSLGMGGETQYF	TGCGCCAGCAGCTTGGGGATGGGAGGGGAGACCCAGTACTTC
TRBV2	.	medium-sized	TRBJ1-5	CASSSDSPNQPQHF	TGTGCCAGCAGCTCTGACAGCCCGAATCAGCCCCAGCATTTT
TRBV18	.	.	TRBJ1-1	CASALGTVGNTEAFF	TGTGCCAGCGCACTCGGGACGGTCGGGAACACTGAAGCTTTCTTT
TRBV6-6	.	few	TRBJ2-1	CASSYGSEDEQFF	TGTGCCAGCAGTTACGGGAGTGAGGATGAGCAGTTCTTC
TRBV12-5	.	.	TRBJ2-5	CASGLWLETQYF	TGTGCTAGTGGTTTGTGGCTAGAGACCCAGTACTTC
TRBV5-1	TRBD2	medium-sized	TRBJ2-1	CASSLAPTGTSGGNEQFF	TGCGCCAGCAGCTTGGCCCCCACCGGGACTAGCGGGGGAAATGAGCAGTTCTTC
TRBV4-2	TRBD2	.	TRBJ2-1	CASSQALAAGNNEQFF	TGTGCCAGCAGCCAAGCCCTAGCAGCGGGGAACAATGAGCAGTTCTTC
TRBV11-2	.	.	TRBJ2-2	CASSFGGNTGELFF	TGTGCCAGCAGCTTCGGCGGTAACACCGGGGAGCTGTTTTTT
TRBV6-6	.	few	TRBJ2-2	CASSDNTGELFF	TGTGCCAGCAGTGACAACACCGGGGAGCTGTTTTTT
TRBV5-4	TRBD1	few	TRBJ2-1	CASSFRDRTSNEQFF	TGTGCCAGCAGCTTCCGGGACAGGACATCCAATGAGCAGTTCTTC
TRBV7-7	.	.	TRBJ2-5	CASSLRVGETQYF	TGTGCCAGCAGCTTAAGGGTGGGGGAGACCCAGTACTTC
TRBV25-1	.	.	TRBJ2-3	CASSTPGAGTDTQYF	TGTGCCAGCAGTACACCGGGAGCCGGCACAGATACGCAGTATTTT
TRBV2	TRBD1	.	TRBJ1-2	CASSEFRDRGLGGYTF	TGTGCCAGCAGTGAATTCCGCGACAGGGGGCTCGGTGGCTACACCTTC
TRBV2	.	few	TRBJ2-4	CASSEKGLQYF	TGTGCCAGCAGTGAAAAGGGTCTTCAGTACTTC
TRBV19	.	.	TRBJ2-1	CASSIWAGTLIDEQFF	TGTGCCAGTAGTATATGGGCGGGGACCTTAATAGATGAGCAGTTCTTC
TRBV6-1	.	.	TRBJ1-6	CASVRRGKGDSPLHF	TGTGCCAGCGTTCGTCGGGGGAAGGGGGATTCACCCCTCCACTTT